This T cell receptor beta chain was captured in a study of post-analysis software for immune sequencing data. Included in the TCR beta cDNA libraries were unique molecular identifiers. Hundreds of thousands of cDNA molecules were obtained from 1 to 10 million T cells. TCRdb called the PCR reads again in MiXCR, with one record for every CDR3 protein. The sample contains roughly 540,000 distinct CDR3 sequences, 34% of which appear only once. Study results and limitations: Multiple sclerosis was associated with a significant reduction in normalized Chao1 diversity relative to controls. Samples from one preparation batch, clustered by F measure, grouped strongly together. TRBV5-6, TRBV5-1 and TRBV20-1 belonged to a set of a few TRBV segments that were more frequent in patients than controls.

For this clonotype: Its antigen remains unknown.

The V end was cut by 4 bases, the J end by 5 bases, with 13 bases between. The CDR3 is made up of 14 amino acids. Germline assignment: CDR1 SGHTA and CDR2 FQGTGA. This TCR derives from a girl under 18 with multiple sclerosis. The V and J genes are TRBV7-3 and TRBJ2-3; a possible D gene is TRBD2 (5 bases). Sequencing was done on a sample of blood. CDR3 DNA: TGTGCCAGCAGCTCCTTATTGGCGGGAGATACGCAGTATTTT. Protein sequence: CASSSLLAGDTQYF.